This T cell receptor (beta chain) was retrieved from a study of T cell responses to AZD1222 COVID-19 vaccine. Overall study context: Analyses pooled second doses at about 4 or about 12 weeks. Study-level points and caveats: With dominance at 160-218 and 743-854, vaccine-associated CD4 TCRs spanned spike. Among spike-specific TCRs, nearly half reportedly target unmutated variant regions. Donors, mostly white British, included more females; clonal diversity was possibly underestimated.

As concerns this clone: What it binds is unknown.

The CDR3 loop spans 15 amino acids. Germline trimming cut 1 base from V and 2 bases from J; bases unmatched to any gene: 5. Germline V lookup: CDR1 LGHDT, CDR2 YNNKEL (reference sequence). Assay used: immunoSEQ multiplex PCR; TCRdb lists only in-frame clones, some missing. The data contain about 110,000 clones, 88% of them seen just once; the ten biggest clones take up about 1.6%. Sequenced here: peripheral blood, sampled on day 0 of AZD1222 vaccination. This clonotype originated in an adult in good health. The rearrangement links TRBV3-1 (or the pseudogene TRBV3-2) to TRBJ2-7; 7 bases map to TRBD2. The CDR3: CASSQGQAGPYEQYF. DNA of the CDR3: TGTGCCAGCAGCCAAGGCCAAGCGGGGCCCTACGAGCAGTACTTC.